This TCR beta chain was documented in a study of T cells after yellow fever vaccination. TCRdb reprocessed the 5' RACE reads with MiXCR, giving one entry per CDR3 protein. Here the sample spans 620,000 or so distinct CDR3 sequences, less than 20% being singletons. The V gene's germline CDR1 is MNHEY and CDR2 SMNVEV (reference sequence). With 3 bases clipped from V and 5 bases from J, the junction kept 12 bases outside the gene matches. The CDR3 extends over 17 amino acids. The sample holds a few counts of this clonotype. The material sequenced was PBMCs, taken 4 to 5 days after the first yellow fever vaccination. This sequence joins TRBV27 and TRBJ2-1; 8 bases are shared with TRBD2. The sequence came from a man aged 18 to 30 who received the YFV17D yellow fever vaccine. The CDR3 reads CASSFLPGGGPHNEQFF. In DNA, the CDR3 is TGTGCCAGCAGTTTTCTCCCCGGCGGGGGGCCTCACAATGAGCAGTTCTTC.